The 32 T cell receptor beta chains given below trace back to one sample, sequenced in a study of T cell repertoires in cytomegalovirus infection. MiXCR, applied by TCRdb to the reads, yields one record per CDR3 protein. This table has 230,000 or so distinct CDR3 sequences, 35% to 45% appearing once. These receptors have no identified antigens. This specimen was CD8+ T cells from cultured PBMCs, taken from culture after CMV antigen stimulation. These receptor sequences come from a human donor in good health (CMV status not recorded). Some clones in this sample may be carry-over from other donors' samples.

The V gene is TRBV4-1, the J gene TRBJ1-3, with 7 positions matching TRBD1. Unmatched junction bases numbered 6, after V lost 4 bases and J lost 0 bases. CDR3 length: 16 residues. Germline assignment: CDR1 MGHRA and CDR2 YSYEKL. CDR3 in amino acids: CASSPLGQASGNTIYF. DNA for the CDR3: TGCGCCAGCAGCCCCCTCGGACAGGCCTCTGGAAACACCATATATTTT.

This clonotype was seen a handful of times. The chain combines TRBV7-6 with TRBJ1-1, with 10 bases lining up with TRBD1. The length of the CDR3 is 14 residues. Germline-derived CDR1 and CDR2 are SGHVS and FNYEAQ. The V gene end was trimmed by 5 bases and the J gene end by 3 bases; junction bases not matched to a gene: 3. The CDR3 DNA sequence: TGTGCCAGCAGCCCTGGACAGGGGGACACTGAAGCTTTCTTT. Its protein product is CASSPGQGDTEAFF.

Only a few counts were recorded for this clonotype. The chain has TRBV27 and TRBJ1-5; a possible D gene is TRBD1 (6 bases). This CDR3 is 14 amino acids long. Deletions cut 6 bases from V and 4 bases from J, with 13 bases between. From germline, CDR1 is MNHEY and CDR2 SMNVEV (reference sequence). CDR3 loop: CASRGGQENQPQHF. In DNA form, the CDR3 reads TGTGCCAGCAGGGGGGGGCAGGAGAATCAGCCCCAGCATTTT.

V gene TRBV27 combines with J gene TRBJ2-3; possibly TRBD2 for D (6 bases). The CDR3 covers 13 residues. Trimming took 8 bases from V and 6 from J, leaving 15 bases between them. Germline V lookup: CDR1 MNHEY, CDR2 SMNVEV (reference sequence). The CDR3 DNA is TGTGCCAGCTCGCTTTGGGGGGATGATACGCAGTATTTT. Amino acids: CASSLWGDDTQYF.

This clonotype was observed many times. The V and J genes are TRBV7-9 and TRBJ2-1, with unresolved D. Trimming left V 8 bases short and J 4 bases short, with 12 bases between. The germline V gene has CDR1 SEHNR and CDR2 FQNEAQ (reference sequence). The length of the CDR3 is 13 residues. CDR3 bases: TGTGCCAGCGGGCGTCTCTTTTACAATGAGCAGTTCTTC. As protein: CASGRLFYNEQFF.

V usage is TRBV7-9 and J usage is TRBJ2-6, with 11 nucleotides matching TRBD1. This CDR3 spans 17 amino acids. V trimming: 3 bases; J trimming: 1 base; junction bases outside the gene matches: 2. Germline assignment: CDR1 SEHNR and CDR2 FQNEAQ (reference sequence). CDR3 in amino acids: CASSLWDRGSGANVLTF. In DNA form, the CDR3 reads TGTGCCAGCAGCTTGTGGGACAGGGGGTCTGGGGCCAACGTCCTGACTTTC.

CDR3 amino acids: CASSFRTGDFSGNTIYF. The CDR3 DNA is TGTGCCAGCAGCTTCCGGACAGGGGATTTCTCTGGAAACACCATATATTTT. V usage is TRBV7-9 and J usage is TRBJ1-3; 9 bases line up with TRBD1. This CDR3 contains 17 residues. CDR1 and CDR2 (germline): SEHNR, FQNEAQ (reference sequence). J gave up 0 bases and V 3 bases, and 6 bases lay outside the gene matches.

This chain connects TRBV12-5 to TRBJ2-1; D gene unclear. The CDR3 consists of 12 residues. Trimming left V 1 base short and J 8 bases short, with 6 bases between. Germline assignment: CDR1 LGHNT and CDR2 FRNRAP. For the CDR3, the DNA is TGTGCTAGTGGTTTGGGAGTGGATGAGCAGTTCTTC. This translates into CASGLGVDEQFF.

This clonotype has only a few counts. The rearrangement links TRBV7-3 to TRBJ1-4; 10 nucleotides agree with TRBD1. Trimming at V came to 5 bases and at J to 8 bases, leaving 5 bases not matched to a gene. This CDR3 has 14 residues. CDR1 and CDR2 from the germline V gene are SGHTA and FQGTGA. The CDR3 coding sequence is TGTGCCAGCAGCGAGACAGGGGGCTCAGAAAAACTGTTTTTT. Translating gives CASSETGGSEKLFF.

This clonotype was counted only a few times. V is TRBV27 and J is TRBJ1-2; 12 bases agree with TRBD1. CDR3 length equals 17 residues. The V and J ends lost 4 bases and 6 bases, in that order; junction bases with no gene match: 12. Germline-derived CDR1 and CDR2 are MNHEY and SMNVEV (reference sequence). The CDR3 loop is CASSSYGTGGLGHGYTF. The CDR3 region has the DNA TGTGCCAGCAGTTCCTACGGGACAGGGGGCCTTGGTCATGGCTACACCTTC.

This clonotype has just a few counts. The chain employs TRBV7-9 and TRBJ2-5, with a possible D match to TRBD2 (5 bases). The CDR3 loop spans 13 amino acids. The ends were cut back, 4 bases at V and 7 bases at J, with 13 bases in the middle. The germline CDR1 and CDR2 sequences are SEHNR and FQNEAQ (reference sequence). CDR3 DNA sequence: TGTGCCAGCAGCTCCCCAGTACGGGGGACCCAGTACTTC. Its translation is CASSSPVRGTQYF.

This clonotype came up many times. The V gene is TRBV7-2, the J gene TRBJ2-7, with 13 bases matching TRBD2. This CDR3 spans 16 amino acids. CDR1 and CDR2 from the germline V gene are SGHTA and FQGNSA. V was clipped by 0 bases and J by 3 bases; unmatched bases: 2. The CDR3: CASSLARTSGSYEQYF. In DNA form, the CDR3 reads TGTGCCAGCAGCTTAGCACGGACTAGCGGGAGCTACGAGCAGTACTTC.

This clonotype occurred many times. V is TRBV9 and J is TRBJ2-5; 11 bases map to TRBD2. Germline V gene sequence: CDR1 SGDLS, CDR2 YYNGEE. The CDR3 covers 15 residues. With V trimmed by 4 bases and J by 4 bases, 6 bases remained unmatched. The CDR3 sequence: CASSISGRAAETQYF. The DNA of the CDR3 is TGTGCCAGCAGCATTAGCGGGAGGGCCGCAGAGACCCAGTACTTC.

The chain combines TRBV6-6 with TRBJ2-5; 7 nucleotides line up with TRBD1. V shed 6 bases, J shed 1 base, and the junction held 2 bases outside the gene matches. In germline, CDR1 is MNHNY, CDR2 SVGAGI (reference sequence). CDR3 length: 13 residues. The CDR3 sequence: CASRDRVQETQYF. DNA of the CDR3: TGTGCCAGCAGAGACAGGGTCCAAGAGACCCAGTACTTC.

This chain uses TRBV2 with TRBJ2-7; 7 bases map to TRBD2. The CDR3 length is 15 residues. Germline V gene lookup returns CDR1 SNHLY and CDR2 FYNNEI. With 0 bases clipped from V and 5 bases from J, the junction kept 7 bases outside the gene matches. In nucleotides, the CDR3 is TGTGCCAGCAGTGAAGCGGGCGGGAGTGGCCACGAGCAGTACTTC. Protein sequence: CASSEAGGSGHEQYF.

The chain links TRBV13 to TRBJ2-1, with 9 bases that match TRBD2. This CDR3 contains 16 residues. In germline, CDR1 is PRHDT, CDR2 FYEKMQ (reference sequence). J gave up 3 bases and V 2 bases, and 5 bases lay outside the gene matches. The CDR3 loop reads CASSLRASGNYNEQFF. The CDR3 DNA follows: TGTGCCAGCAGCTTAAGGGCTAGCGGGAACTACAATGAGCAGTTCTTC.

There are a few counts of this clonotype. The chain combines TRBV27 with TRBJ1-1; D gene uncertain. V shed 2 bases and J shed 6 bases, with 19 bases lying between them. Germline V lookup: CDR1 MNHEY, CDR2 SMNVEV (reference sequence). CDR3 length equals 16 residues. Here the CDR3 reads CASSLKRRPRDAEAFF. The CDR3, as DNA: TGTGCCAGCAGTTTAAAGCGAAGGCCCCGCGACGCTGAAGCTTTCTTT.

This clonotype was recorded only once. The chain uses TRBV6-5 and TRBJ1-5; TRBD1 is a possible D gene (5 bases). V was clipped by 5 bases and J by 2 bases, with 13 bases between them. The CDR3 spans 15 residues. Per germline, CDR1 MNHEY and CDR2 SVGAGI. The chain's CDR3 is CASSRSGSRNQPQHF. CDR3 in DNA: TGTGCCAGCAGTCGCTCAGGGTCCCGCAATCAGCCCCAGCATTTT.

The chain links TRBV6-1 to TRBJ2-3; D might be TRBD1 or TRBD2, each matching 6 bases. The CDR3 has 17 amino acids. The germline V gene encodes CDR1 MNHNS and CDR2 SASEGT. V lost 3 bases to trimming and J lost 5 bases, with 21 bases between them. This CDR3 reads CASSDYGGQLGGDTQYF. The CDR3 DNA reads TGTGCCAGCAGTGATTACGGGGGCCAACTAGGAGGAGATACGCAGTATTTT.

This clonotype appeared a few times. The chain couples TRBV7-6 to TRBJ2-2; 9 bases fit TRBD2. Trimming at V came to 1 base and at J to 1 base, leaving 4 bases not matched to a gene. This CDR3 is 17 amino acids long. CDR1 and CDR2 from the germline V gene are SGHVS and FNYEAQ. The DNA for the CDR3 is TGTGCCAGCAGCTTAGACAGACTAGCGGAGAACACCGGGGAGCTGTTTTTT. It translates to CASSLDRLAENTGELFF.

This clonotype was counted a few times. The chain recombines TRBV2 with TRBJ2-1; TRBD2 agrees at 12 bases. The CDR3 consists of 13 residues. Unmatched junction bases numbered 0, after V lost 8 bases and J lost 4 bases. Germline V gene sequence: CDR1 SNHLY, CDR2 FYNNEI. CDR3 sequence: CASGLAGYNEQFF. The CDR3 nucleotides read TGTGCCAGCGGACTAGCGGGGTACAATGAGCAGTTCTTC.

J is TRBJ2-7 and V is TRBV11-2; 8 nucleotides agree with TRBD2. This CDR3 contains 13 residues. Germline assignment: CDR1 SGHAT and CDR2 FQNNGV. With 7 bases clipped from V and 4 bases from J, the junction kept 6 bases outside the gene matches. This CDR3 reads CASTPGGAYEQYF. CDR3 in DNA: TGTGCCAGCACCCCGGGGGGGGCTTACGAGCAGTACTTC.

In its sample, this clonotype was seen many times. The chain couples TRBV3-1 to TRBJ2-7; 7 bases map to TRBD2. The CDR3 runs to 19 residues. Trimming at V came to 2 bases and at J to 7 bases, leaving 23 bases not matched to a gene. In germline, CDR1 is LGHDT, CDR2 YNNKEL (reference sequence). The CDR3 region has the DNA TGTGCCAGCAGCCAACTCCGGGCTAGCGGAAAACTGGGGGAAGGAGAGCAGTACTTC. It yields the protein CASSQLRASGKLGEGEQYF.

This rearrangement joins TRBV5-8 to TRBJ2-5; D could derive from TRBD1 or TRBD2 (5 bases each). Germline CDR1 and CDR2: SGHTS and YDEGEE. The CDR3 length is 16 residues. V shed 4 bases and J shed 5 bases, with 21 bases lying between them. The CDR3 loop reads CASSGTLRIGVETQYF. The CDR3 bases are TGTGCCAGCAGCGGGACGCTTCGGATTGGGGTGGAGACCCAGTACTTC.

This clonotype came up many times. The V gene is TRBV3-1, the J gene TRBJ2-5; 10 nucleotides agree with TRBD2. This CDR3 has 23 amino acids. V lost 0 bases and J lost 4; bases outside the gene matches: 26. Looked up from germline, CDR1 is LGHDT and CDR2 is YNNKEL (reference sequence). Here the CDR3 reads CASSQETVWLSPGLAPRAETQYF. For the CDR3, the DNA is TGTGCCAGCAGCCAAGAAACAGTCTGGCTTTCCCCGGGACTAGCGCCGAGGGCAGAGACCCAGTACTTC.

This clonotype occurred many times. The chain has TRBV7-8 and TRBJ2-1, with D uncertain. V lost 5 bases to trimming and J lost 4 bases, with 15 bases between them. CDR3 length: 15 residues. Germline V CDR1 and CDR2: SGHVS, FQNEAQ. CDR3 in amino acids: CASSPSDWGYNEQFF. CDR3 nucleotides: TGTGCCAGCAGCCCATCTGACTGGGGTTACAATGAGCAGTTCTTC.

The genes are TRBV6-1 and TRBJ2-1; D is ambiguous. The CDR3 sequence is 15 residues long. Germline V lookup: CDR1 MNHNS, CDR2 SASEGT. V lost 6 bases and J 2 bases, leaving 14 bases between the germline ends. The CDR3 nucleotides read TGTGCCAGCAGAAATACCCCCAGTCCCTACAATGAGCAGTTCTTC. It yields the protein CASRNTPSPYNEQFF.

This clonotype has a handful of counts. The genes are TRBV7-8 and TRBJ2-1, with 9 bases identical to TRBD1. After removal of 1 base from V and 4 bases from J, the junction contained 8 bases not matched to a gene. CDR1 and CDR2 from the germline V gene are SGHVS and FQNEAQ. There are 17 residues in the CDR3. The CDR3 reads CASSLGATGGVYNEQFF. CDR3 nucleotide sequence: TGTGCCAGCAGCTTAGGCGCGACAGGGGGGGTATACAATGAGCAGTTCTTC.

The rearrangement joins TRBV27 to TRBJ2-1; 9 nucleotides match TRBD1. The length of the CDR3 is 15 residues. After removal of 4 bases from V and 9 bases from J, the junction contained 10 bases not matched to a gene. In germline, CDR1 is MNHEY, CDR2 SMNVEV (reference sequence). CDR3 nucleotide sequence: TGTGCCAGCAGTTCTGGACAGGGGAAAAAGGGTGAGCAGTTCTTC. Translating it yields CASSSGQGKKGEQFF.

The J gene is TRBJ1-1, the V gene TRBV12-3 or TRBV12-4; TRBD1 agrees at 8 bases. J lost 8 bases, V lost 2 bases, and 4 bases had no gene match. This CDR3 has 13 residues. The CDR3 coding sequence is TGTGCCAGCAGTTTAAGGCAGGGGGCCGAAGCTTTCTTT. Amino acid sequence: CASSLRQGAEAFF.

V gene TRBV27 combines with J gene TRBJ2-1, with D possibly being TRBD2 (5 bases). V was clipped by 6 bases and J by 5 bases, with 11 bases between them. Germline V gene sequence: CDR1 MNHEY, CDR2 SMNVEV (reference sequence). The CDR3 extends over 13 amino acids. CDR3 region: CASSPSRNNEQFF. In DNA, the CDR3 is TGTGCCAGCAGCCCTAGCAGGAACAATGAGCAGTTCTTC.

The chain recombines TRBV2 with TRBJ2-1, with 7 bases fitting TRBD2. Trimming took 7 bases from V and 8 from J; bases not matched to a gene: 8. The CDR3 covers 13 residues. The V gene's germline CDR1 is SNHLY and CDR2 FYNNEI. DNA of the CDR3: TGTGCCAGCACCCCTAATGGGAGGGATGAGCAGTTCTTC. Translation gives CASTPNGRDEQFF.